This entry is about one T cell receptor (beta chain). Germline assignment: CDR1 SNHLY and CDR2 FYNNEI. The V end lost 7 bases, the J end lost 2 bases, and 9 bases lay between the germline ends. CDR3 length: 12 amino acids. This sample was taken from a study of control samples from healthy donors and cancer patients. The repertoire was sequenced with immunoSEQ multiplex PCR; TCRdb's copy has only in-frame clones and lacks some. The sample table includes approximately 190,000 clones. V gene TRBV2 combines with J gene TRBJ2-7; the D gene could be TRBD1 or TRBD2 (5 bases each). The sequenced material came from blood. The sequence was collected from a woman between 25 and 40 years old in good health. In DNA form, the CDR3 reads TGTGCCAGCATTTCGGGGCCCTACGAGCAGTACTTC. Protein: CASISGPYEQYF.